This TCR beta chain was documented in a study of cytomegalovirus exposure and HLA in healthy donors. Findings and caveats of the study: Associated with HLA alleles at 0.05 false discovery rate in a later analysis were 16,951 TCR beta sequences. A highly shared variant cluster was judged a likely technical artifact.

The PCR employed 60 Vbeta primers together with 13 Jbeta primers. The authors' processing: Some 10 million of the about 80 million unique TCR beta chains counted in a later analysis were shared. Sequencing used immunoSEQ multiplex PCR; TCRdb keeps in-frame clones, though not all of them. That table furnishes V, J and clone size, whereas the DNA furnished D and trimming. Of some 200,000 clones listed, roughly 80% are singletons. The CDR3 covers 15 residues. Germline-derived CDR1 and CDR2 are SGHTA and FQGNSA. Note on this clone: Its cognate antigen is unknown.

The sample taken for sequencing was PBMCs. This chain connects TRBV7-2 to TRBJ2-5; 7 nucleotides line up with TRBD1. The J call may not be correct, given that the DNA end is closer to TRBJ2-7. The sequence was obtained from a woman aged 18-29 years in good health and CMV-seronegative. CDR3 nucleotide sequence: TGTGCCAGCAGCTCCAGACAGGGTAATAACTACGAGCAGTACTTC. Residues: CASSSRQGNNYEQYF.